This T cell receptor beta chain was documented in a study of blood T cells in healthy people across ages. CDR1 SGHVS and CDR2 FQNEAQ come from the germline V gene. Deletions cut 4 bases from V and 5 bases from J, with 8 bases between. The CDR3 contains 12 residues. This clonotype was found a few times. A J-beta primer mix and a sample-barcoded 5' primer were used in a second PCR of roughly 6 to 11 cycles. Via MiXCR, TCRdb re-called the 5' RACE reads, giving one row per CDR3 protein. Among about 720,000 distinct CDR3 sequences listed, around 25% were seen once. The same sample was also studied in work on T cells of mothers and their children. That report notes: Each 15 ul cDNA reaction used approximately 1.5 ug RNA; all RNA was used. Similar effects of thymic selection on TCR recombination output were recorded in related and unrelated pairs.

The source is a boy younger than 18 in good health. The source material was blood. The chain joins TRBV7-8 to TRBJ2-5; D gene ambiguous. The CDR3 reads CASSSLSETQYF. In nucleotides, the CDR3 is TGTGCCAGCAGCTCGCTATCGGAGACCCAGTACTTC. Together with reference TRBV7-8 and TRBJ2-5, the CDR3 gives the full variable domain: GAGVSQSPRYKVAKRGQDVALRCDPISGHVSLFWYQQALGQGPEFLTYFQNEAQLDKSGLPSDRFFAERPEGSVSTLKIQRTQQEDSAVYLCASSSLSETQYFGPGTRLLVL.